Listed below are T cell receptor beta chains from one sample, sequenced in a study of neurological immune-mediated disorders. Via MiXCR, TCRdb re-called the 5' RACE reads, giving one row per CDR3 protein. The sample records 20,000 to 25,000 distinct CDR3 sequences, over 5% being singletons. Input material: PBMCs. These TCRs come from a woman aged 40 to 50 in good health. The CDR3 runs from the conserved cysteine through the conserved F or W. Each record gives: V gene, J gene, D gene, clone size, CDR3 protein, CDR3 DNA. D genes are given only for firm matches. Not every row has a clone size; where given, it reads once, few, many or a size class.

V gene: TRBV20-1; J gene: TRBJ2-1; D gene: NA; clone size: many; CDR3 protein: CSAIALVASYNEQFF; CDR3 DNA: TGCAGTGCTATTGCACTAGTAGCCTCCTACAATGAGCAGTTCTTC
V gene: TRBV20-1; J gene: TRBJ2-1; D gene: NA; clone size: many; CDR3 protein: CSARDRSHPKYEQFF; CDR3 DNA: TGCAGTGCTAGAGATCGCTCCCACCCAAAATATGAGCAGTTCTTC
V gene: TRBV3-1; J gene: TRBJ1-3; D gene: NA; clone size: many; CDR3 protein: CASSPQGIGNTIYF; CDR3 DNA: TGTGCCAGCAGCCCTCAGGGAATTGGAAACACCATATATTTT
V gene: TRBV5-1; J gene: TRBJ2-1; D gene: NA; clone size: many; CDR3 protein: CASRWDAYNEQFF; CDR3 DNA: TGCGCCAGCAGATGGGACGCCTACAATGAGCAGTTCTTC
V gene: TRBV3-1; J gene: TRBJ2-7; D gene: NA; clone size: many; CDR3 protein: CASQGTLSSPYEQYF; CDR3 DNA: TGTGCCAGCCAGGGAACCCTTTCATCCCCCTACGAGCAGTACTTC
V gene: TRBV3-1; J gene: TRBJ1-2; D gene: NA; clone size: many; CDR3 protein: CASSQGVSSKNYGYTF; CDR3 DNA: TGTGCCAGCAGCCAAGGCGTAAGCTCGAAGAACTATGGCTACACCTTC
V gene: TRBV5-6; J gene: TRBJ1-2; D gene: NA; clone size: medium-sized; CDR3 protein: CASLWAGNYGYTF; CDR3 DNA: TGTGCCAGCCTATGGGCAGGGAACTATGGCTACACCTTC
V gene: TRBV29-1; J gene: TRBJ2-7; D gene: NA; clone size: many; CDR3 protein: CSVGWTPGEQYF; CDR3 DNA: TGCAGCGTTGGGTGGACACCAGGGGAGCAGTACTTC
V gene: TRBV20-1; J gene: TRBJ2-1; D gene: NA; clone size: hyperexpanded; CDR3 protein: CSARDSREVYVENEQFF; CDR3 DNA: TGCAGTGCTAGAGATTCCCGAGAAGTCTATGTAGAGAATGAGCAGTTCTTC
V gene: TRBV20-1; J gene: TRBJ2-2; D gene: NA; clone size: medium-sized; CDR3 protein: CSARDLGTGELFF; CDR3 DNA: TGCAGTGCTAGAGATCTCGGCACCGGGGAGCTGTTTTTT
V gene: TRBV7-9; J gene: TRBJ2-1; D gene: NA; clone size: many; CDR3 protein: CASSLLGISYNEQFF; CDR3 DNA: TGTGCCAGCAGCTTACTAGGGATTTCCTACAATGAGCAGTTCTTC
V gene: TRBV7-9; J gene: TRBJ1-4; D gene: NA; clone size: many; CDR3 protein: CASSATGSTNEKLFF; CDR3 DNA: TGTGCCAGCAGCGCGACGGGGTCAACTAATGAAAAACTGTTTTTT
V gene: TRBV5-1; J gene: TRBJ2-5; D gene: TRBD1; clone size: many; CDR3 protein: CASSFIVDRGAETQYF; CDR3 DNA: TGCGCCAGCAGCTTTATTGTGGACAGGGGGGCAGAGACCCAGTACTTC
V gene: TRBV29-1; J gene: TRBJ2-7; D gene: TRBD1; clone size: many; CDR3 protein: CSVEGDRSPYEQYF; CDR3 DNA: TGCAGCGTTGAAGGGGACAGATCCCCATACGAGCAGTACTTC
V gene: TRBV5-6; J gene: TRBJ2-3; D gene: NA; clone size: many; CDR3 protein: CASSLNQAQAGTQYF; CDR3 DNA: TGTGCCAGCAGCTTGAATCAGGCTCAGGCGGGTACGCAGTATTTT
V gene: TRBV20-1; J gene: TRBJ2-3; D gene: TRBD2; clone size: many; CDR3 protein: CSADSSGRAGTDTQYF; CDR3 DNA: TGCAGTGCTGATTCTAGCGGGAGGGCCGGCACAGATACGCAGTATTTT
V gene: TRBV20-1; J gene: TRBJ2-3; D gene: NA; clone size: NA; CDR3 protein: CSARGSGTDTQYF; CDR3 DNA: TGCAGTGCTAGGGGCTCCGGCACAGATACGCAGTATTTT
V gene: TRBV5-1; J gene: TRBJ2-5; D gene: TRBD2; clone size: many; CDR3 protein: CASSLAGASAGETQYF; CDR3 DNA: TGCGCCAGCAGCTTGGCCGGTGCCTCAGCGGGGGAGACCCAGTACTTC
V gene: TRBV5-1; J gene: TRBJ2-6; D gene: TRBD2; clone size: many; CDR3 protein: CASTPGLAGAGANVLTF; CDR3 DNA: TGCGCCAGCACGCCGGGACTAGCGGGAGCTGGGGCCAACGTCCTGACTTTC
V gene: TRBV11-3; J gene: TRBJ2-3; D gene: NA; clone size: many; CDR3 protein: CASSSEPSGPDTQYF; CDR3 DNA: TGTGCCAGCAGCTCGGAGCCCTCAGGGCCAGATACGCAGTATTTT
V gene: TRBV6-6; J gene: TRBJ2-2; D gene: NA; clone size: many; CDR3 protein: CASTLQGRTGELFF; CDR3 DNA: TGTGCCAGCACCCTTCAGGGGCGCACCGGGGAGCTGTTTTTT
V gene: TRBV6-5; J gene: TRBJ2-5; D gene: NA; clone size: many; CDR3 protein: CASSHLGGSQETQYF; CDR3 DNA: TGTGCCAGCAGTCACCTCGGGGGCTCCCAAGAGACCCAGTACTTC
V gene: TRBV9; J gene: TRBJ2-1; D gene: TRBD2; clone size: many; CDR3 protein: CASSGEGGRSYNEQFF; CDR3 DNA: TGTGCCAGCAGCGGGGAGGGCGGGAGGTCCTACAATGAGCAGTTCTTC
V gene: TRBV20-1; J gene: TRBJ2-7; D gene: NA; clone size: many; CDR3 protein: CSARGKQIYEQYF; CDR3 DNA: TGCAGTGCTAGGGGAAAGCAGATTTACGAGCAGTACTTC
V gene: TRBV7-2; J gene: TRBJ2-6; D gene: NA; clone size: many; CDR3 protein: CASSQTESGANSLTF; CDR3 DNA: TGTGCCAGCAGCCAGACCGAGTCTGGGGCCAACTCCCTGACTTTC
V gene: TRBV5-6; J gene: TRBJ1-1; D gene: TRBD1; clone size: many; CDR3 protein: CASSPGDRLGAFF; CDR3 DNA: TGTGCCAGCAGCCCGGGGGACAGGCTGGGAGCTTTCTTT
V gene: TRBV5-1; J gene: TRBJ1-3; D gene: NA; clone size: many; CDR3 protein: CASSSDSSGNTIYF; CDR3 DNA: TGCGCCAGCAGCTCGGACAGCTCTGGAAACACCATATATTTT
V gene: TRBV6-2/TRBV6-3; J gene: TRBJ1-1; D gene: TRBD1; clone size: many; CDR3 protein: CASTGTGRVAFF; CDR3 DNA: TGTGCCAGCACCGGGACAGGGAGGGTGGCTTTCTTT
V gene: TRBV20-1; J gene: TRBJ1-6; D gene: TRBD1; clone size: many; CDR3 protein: CSAPYRGMAASPLHF; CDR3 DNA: TGCAGTGCTCCCTACAGGGGAATGGCTGCCTCACCCCTCCACTTT
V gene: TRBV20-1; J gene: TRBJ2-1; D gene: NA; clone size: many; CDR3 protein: CSTNTGAGVHEQFF; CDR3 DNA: TGCAGTACGAACACCGGGGCAGGGGTGCATGAGCAGTTCTTC
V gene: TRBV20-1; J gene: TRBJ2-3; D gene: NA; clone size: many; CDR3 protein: CSLRYDTQYF; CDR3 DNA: TGCAGCCTTCGGTACGATACGCAGTATTTT
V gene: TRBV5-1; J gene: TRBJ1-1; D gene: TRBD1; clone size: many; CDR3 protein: CASSAAGTGRNTEAFF; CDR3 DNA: TGCGCCAGCAGCGCGGCCGGGACAGGAAGGAACACTGAAGCTTTCTTT
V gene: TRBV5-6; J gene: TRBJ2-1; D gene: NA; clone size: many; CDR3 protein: CASSLYDEQFF; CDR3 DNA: TGTGCCAGCAGCTTGTACGATGAGCAGTTCTTC
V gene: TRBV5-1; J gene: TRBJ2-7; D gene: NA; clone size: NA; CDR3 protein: CASSLGAQAYSYEQYF; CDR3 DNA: TGCGCCAGCAGCTTGGGGGCACAAGCATACTCCTACGAGCAGTACTTC
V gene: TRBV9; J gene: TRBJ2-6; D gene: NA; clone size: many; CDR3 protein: CASSVVPGRGANVLTF; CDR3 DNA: TGTGCCAGCAGCGTAGTACCGGGAAGAGGGGCCAACGTCCTGACTTTC
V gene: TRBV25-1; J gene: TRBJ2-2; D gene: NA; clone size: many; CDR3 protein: CASSLEVGELFF; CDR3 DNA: TGTGCCAGCAGTCTCGAGGTCGGGGAGCTGTTTTTT
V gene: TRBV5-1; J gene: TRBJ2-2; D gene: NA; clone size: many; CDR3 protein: CASSPDTANTGELFF; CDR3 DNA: TGCGCCAGCAGCCCAGACACTGCGAACACCGGGGAGCTGTTTTTT
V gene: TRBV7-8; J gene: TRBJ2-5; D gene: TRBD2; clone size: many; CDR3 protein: CASSHSREGETQYF; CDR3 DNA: TGTGCCAGCAGCCATAGCCGGGAGGGAGAGACCCAGTACTTC
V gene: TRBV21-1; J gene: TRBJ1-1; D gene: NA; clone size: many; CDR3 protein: CASEDRLDEAFF; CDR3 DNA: TGTGCCAGCGAAGACAGACTAGATGAAGCTTTCTTT
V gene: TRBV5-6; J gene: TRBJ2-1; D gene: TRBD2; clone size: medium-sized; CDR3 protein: CASSPGLAGRFNEQFF; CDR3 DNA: TGTGCCAGCAGCCCGGGACTAGCGGGGCGTTTTAATGAGCAGTTCTTC
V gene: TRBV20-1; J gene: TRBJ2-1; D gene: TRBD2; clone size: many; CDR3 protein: CSARDHPLAGRGDEQFF; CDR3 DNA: TGCAGTGCTAGAGATCACCCCCTAGCGGGAAGGGGCGATGAGCAGTTCTTC
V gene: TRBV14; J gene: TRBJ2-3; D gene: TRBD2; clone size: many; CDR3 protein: CASSQVLAGRRTDTQYF; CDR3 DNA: TGTGCCAGCAGCCAGGTCTTAGCGGGACGCCGCACAGATACGCAGTATTTT
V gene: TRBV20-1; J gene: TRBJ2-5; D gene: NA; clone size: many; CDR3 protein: CSARAAGTQYF; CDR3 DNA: TGCAGTGCTAGAGCCGCCGGGACCCAGTACTTC
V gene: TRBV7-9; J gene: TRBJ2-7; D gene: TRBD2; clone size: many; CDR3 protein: CASSRAGGPDEQYF; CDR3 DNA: TGTGCCAGCAGCAGGGCGGGAGGGCCGGACGAGCAGTACTTC